The subject of this entry is one T cell receptor beta chain. Trimming cost V 2 bases and J 8 bases, with 12 bases left between them. The CDR3 extends over 13 amino acids. In germline, CDR1 is KGHSH, CDR2 LQKENI. Preparation of the TCRbeta library involved a method that used unique molecular identifiers. TCRdb passed the PCR reads through MiXCR, listing each CDR3 protein once. The sample lists about 500,000 distinct CDR3 sequences, approximately 32% occurring once. The data were taken from a study of T-cell reconstitution after alpha-beta-depleted transplantation in children. The sample was PBMCs from the stem cell graft donor, taken from the stem cell graft. This sequence joins TRBV18 and TRBJ1-2; D perhaps matches TRBD1 (5 bases). This TCR was sampled from a human donor who donated a stem cell graft to a child with aplastic anemia. CDR3 in amino acids: CASSPAGQGGYTF. The CDR3 region has the DNA TGTGCCAGCTCACCAGCCGGGCAGGGAGGCTACACCTTC.